These 17 T cell receptor beta chains came from one sample sequenced in a study of OX40 agonist ivuxolimab in advanced cancers. Clones were sequenced by immunoSEQ multiplex PCR, and TCRdb holds only the in-frame ones, with some missing. Found here are fewer than 45,000 clones, around 80% of them singletons; the top ten hold 6% to 7%. The sample in question was CD4+ or CD8+ T cells sorted from blood, obtained in a trial of the OX40 agonist ivuxolimab. These receptors were obtained from an adult with an advanced solid tumor such as melanoma, head and neck, liver or kidney cancer.

V is TRBV19 and J is TRBJ2-3; 8 positions match TRBD1. The CDR3 loop spans 16 amino acids. The germline V gene has CDR1 LNHDA and CDR2 SQIVND (reference sequence). The V and J ends lost 3 bases and 3 bases, in that order; junction bases with no gene match: 8. CDR3 nucleotides: TGTGCCAGTAGTATCGAGACAGGGGAATTGACAGATACGCAGTATTTT. This encodes CASSIETGELTDTQYF.

This clone was recorded once. The chain combines TRBV9 with TRBJ2-2; 9 bases line up with TRBD1. The germline CDR1 and CDR2 sequences are SGDLS and YYNGEE. Trimming removed 2 bases from V and 2 bases from J; junction bases left unmatched: 10. The CDR3 length is 18 residues. In DNA form, the CDR3 reads TGTGCCAGCAGCGTCCGGACAGGGGAGTTGGTCAACACCGGGGAGCTGTTTTTT. It encodes CASSVRTGELVNTGELFF.

V is TRBV19 and J is TRBJ2-1, with 7 bases lining up with TRBD2. CDR1 is LNHDA and CDR2 is SQIVND in the germline V gene (reference sequence). Germline trimming cut 3 bases from V and 0 bases from J; bases unmatched to any gene: 2. The CDR3 contains 15 residues. The CDR3 DNA reads TGTGCCAGTAGTATGGGCGGGAGCTCCTACAATGAGCAGTTCTTC. Protein product: CASSMGGSSYNEQFF.

The chain recombines TRBV7-9 with TRBJ1-1; TRBD1 might be the D (5 bases). V gave up 3 bases and J gave up 7 bases, with 12 bases separating them. CDR1 is SEHNR and CDR2 is FQNEAQ in the germline V gene (reference sequence). CDR3 length: 13 residues. In DNA, the CDR3 is TGTGCCAGCAGCTTTCGGGAAGGGGTTGAAGCTTTCTTT. Translated, it gives CASSFREGVEAFF. Filled out from reference TRBV7-9 and TRBJ1-1, the complete variable domain reads DTGVSQNPRHKITKRGQNVTFRCDPISEHNRLYWYRQTLGQGPEFLTYFQNEAQLEKSRLLSDRFSAERPKGSFSTLEIQRTEQGDSAMYLCASSFREGVEAFFGQGTRLTVV.

V usage is TRBV7-2 and J usage is TRBJ2-7, with 13 bases lining up with TRBD2. V dropped 5 bases and J dropped 2; count of bases not matched to a gene: 15. CDR3 length: 19 amino acids. In germline, CDR1 is SGHTA, CDR2 FQGNSA. The DNA of the CDR3 is TGTGCCAGCAGCCGAAGGGTACTAGCGGGAGGGGTACCCCCCTACGAGCAGTACTTC. Its translation is CASSRRVLAGGVPPYEQYF.

The chain combines TRBV4-2 with TRBJ2-5; D gene ambiguous. The last part of the DNA fits TRBJ2-7 better; the J call may be wrong. The CDR3 has 13 residues. Per the germline V gene, CDR1 is LGHNA and CDR2 is YNFKEQ. The CDR3 reads CASIRSGAYEQYF. The DNA of the CDR3 is TGTGCCAGTATCAGGAGTGGGGCCTACGAGCAGTACTTC.

The rearrangement uses TRBV6-1 and TRBJ2-1, with D unresolved. V was trimmed by 5 bases and J by 5 bases, leaving 10 bases between them. The CDR3 length is 13 residues. CDR1 and CDR2 from the germline V gene are MNHNS and SASEGT. As DNA, the CDR3 is TGTGCCAGCAGTTTTACTATAGACAATGAGCAGTTCTTC. Its translation: CASSFTIDNEQFF.

The chain uses TRBV30 and TRBJ2-2; 9 bases fit TRBD1. This CDR3 is 13 amino acids long. The trim removed 5 bases at V and 7 bases at J, leaving 5 bases unmatched. Germline CDR1 reads GTSNPN; CDR2 reads SVGIG (reference sequence). CDR3 sequence reads: CAWGTGRDGELFF. CDR3 bases: TGTGCCTGGGGGACAGGGAGGGACGGGGAGCTGTTTTTT.

This clone has just a few counts. The V gene is TRBV30, the J gene TRBJ1-1; 7 positions match TRBD1. The CDR3 length is 13 residues. J lost 1 base, V lost 5 bases, and 4 bases had no gene match. The germline V gene encodes CDR1 GTSNPN and CDR2 SVGIG (reference sequence). The CDR3 loop reads CAWRRQGNTEAFF. CDR3 bases: TGTGCCTGGCGACGACAGGGGAACACTGAAGCTTTCTTT.

A few counts support this clone. The V and J genes are TRBV7-2 and TRBJ2-7; D may be TRBD2 (6 bases). CDR3 size: 13 residues. Germline V gene sequence: CDR1 SGHTA, CDR2 FQGNSA. Trimming took 5 bases from V and 3 from J, leaving 11 bases between them. The DNA for the CDR3 is TGTGCCAGCAGCCCGGGGGTTTACTACGAGCAGTACTTC. Translation: CASSPGVYYEQYF.

The CDR3 loop reads CASSESLRRSNEQFF. In DNA form, the CDR3 reads TGTGCCAGCAGTGAATCGTTGCGCCGCTCGAATGAGCAGTTCTTC. This chain joins TRBV25-1 and TRBJ2-1; D remains unclear. The CDR3 is 15 amino acids. The germline gives CDR1 MGHDK, CDR2 SYGVNS. V was cut by 1 base and J by 7 bases, with 14 bases left in between.

In DNA, the CDR3 is TGCGCCAGCAGCCCCCTAAGAGAGAATACGCAGTATTTT. It is translated as CASSPLRENTQYF. The genes are TRBV4-3 and TRBJ2-3; D gene ambiguous. The ends were cut back, 4 bases at V and 7 bases at J, with 12 bases in the middle. Per the germline V gene, CDR1 is LGHNA and CDR2 is YSLEER. The CDR3 runs to 13 residues.

V gene TRBV2 combines with J gene TRBJ1-5; perhaps TRBD1 as D (5 bases). Trimming pared 10 bases from V and 0 bases from J, leaving 22 bases between. The CDR3 runs to 17 residues. In germline, CDR1 is SNHLY, CDR2 FYNNEI. CDR3 region: CATRPGTGSDSNQPQHF. In DNA, the CDR3 is TGTGCCACCAGGCCGGGAACAGGTTCGGATAGCAATCAGCCCCAGCATTTT.

This clone turned up a few times. V gene TRBV11-2 combines with J gene TRBJ2-6; 8 bases are shared with TRBD1. Germline V gene sequence: CDR1 SGHAT, CDR2 FQNNGV. This CDR3 has 16 residues. V shed 6 bases and J 1 base; nucleotides not matched to a gene: 5. The CDR3 sequence: CASSPRQGSGANVLTF. Written as DNA, the CDR3 is TGTGCCAGCAGTCCAAGACAGGGGTCTGGGGCCAACGTCCTGACTTTC.

This CDR3 is CASSTGLAGAGEQFF. The CDR3 nucleotides read TGTGCCAGCAGTACGGGACTAGCGGGAGCGGGTGAGCAGTTCTTC. This sequence joins TRBV6-1 and TRBJ2-1, with 14 bases matching TRBD2. The CDR3 loop spans 15 amino acids. In germline, CDR1 is MNHNS, CDR2 SASEGT. V was clipped by 5 bases and J by 9 bases; unmatched bases: 6.

This sequence joins TRBV7-7 and TRBJ2-1, with TRBD2 matching over 8 bases. The length of the CDR3 is 15 residues. V was pared by 4 bases and J by 6 bases, with 8 bases of the junction left unmatched. Germline loops: CDR1 SSHAT, CDR2 FNYEAQ (reference sequence). CDR3 sequence reads: CASSYTSGLGNEQFF. The DNA for the CDR3 is TGTGCCAGCAGCTACACTAGCGGCCTGGGCAATGAGCAGTTCTTC. The whole variable domain, filled in from reference TRBV7-7 and TRBJ2-1, reads GAGVSQSPRYKVTKRGQDVTLRCDPISSHATLYWYQQALGQGPEFLTYFNYEAQPDKSGLPSDRFSAERPEGSISTLTIQRTEQRDSAMYRCASSYTSGLGNEQFFGPGTRLTVL.

V and J are TRBV28 and TRBJ1-5, with TRBD1 as a possible D gene (5 bases). Germline values: CDR1 MDHEN, CDR2 SYDVKM. CDR3 length: 14 amino acids. The V end was cut by 6 bases, the J end by 4 bases, with 13 bases between. The CDR3 reads CASSTGYRNQPQHF. The CDR3 coding sequence is TGTGCCAGCAGCACAGGATACAGGAATCAGCCCCAGCATTTT.